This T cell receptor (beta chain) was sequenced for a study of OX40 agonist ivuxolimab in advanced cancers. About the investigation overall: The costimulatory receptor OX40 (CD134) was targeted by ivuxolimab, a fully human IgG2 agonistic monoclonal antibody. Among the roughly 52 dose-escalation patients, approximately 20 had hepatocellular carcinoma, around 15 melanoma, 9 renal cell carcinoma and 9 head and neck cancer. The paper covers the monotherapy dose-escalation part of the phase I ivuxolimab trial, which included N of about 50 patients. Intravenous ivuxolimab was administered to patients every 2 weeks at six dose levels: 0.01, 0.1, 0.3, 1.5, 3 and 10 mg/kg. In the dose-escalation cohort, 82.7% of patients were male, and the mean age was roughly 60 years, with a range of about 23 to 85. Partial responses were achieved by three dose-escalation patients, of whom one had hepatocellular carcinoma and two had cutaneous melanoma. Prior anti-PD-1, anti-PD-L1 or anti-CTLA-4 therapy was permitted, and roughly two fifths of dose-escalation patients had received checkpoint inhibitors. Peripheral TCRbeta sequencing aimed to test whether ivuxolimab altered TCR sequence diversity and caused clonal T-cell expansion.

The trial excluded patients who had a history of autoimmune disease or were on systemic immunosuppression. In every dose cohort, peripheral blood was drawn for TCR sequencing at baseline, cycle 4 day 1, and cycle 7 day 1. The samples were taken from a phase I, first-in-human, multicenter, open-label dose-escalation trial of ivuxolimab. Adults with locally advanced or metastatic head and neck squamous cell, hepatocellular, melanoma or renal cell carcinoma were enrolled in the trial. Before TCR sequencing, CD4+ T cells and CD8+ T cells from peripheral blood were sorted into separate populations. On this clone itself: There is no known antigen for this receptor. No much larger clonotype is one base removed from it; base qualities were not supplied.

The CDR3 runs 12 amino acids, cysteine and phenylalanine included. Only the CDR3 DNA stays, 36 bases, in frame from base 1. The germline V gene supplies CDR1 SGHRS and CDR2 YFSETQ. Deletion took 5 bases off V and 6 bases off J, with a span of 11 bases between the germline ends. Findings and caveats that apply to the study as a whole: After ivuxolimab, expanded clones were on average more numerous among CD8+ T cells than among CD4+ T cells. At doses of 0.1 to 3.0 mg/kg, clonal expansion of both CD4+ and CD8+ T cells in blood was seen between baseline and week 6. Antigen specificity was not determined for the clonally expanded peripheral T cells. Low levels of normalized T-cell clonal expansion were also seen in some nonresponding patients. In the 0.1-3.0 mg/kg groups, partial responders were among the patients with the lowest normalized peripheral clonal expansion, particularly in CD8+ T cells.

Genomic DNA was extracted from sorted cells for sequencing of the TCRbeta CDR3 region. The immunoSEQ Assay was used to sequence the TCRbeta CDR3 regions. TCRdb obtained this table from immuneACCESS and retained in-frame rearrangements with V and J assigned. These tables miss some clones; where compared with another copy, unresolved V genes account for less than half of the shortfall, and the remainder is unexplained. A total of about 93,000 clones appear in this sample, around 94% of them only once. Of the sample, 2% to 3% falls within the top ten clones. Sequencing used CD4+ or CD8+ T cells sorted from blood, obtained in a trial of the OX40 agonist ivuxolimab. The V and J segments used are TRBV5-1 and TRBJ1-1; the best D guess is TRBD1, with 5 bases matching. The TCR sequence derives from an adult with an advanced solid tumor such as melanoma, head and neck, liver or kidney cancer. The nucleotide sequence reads TGCGCCAGCAGGGGGCTCCGAGCTGAAGCTTTCTTT. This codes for CASRGLRAEAFF.